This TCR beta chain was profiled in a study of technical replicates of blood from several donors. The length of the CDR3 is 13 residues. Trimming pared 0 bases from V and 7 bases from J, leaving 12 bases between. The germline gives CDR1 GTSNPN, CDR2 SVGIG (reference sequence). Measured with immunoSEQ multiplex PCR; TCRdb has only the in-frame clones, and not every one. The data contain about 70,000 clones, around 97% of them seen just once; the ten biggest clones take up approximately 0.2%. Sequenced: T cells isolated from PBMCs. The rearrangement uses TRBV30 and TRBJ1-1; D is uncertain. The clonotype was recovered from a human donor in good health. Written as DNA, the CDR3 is TGTGCCTGGAGTGTAGGTGGGAGGGTTGAAGCTTTCTTT. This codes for CAWSVGGRVEAFF.